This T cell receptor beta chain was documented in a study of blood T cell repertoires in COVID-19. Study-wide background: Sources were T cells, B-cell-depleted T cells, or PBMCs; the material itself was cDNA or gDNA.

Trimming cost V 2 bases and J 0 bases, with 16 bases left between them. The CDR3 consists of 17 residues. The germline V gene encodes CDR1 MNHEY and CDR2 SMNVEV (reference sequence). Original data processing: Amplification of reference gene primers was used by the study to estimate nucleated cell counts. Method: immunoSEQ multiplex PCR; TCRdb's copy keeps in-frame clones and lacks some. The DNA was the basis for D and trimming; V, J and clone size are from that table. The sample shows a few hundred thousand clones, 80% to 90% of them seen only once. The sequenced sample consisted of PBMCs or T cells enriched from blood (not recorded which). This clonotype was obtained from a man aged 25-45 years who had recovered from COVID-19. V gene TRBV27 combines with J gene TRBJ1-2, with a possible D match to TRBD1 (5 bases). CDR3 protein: CASSLIRQGGPNYGYTF. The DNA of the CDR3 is TGTGCCAGCAGTTTAATCAGGCAGGGTGGGCCTAACTATGGCTACACCTTC.